This T cell receptor (beta chain) was captured by sequencing in a study of metastatic and nonmetastatic thyroid tumors. The wider study: Repertoire comparison spanned blood and tumor or nodule tissue of malignant and benign thyroid patients.

Whole-study findings and limits: The reported finding was significantly higher TCR beta diversity in malignant thyroid tumors relative to benign nodules, in blood and tumor.

Source study methods: The study's classifier, a distant-metastasis tool for papillary thyroid cancer, was built using CDR3 differences across clinicopathological groups. TCRdb re-called the PCR reads with MiXCR. For this entry, the V and J calls and clone size follow TCRdb and not the study's own pipeline. The table records some 14,000 clones, about 25% of them present only once. The V end lost 5 bases, the J end lost 2 bases, and 9 bases lay between the germline ends. Germline loops: CDR1 SGHVS, CDR2 FNYEAQ. The CDR3 covers 13 residues. This clone was recorded many times. Its antigen is still unknown. Patients underwent thyroid surgery, and none had received any treatment before it.

The source is a female donor with papillary thyroid cancer or a benign thyroid nodule (not recorded which). Some clones in this sample may be carry-over from other donors' samples. V is TRBV7-6 and J is TRBJ1-2; D uncertain. Sequencing used tumor tissue. For the CDR3, the DNA is TGTGCCAGCAGCGGCGGCAGGAACTATGGCTACACCTTC. Encoded protein: CASSGGRNYGYTF.